This T cell receptor beta chain emerged from a study of shared T cell receptors in the human thymus. CDR3 length: 14 residues. In germline, CDR1 is ENHRY, CDR2 SYGVKD. Trimming pared 4 bases from V and 2 bases from J, leaving 11 bases between. Clones were sequenced by immunoSEQ multiplex PCR, and TCRdb holds only the in-frame ones, with some missing. The sample carries about 380,000 clones, around 95% recorded once. The sample consisted of thymocytes. V usage is TRBV10-3 and J usage is TRBJ2-5, with D possibly TRBD2 on 5 matching bases. The receptor was isolated from a human donor. CDR3 residues: CAISADCQQETQYF. In DNA, the CDR3 is TGTGCCATCAGTGCGGACTGTCAACAAGAGACCCAGTACTTC.